This TCR beta chain came from a study of T-cell reconstitution after alpha-beta-depleted transplantation in children. In regard to this clonotype: The antigen is not known.

CDR3 length equals 16 residues. Per the germline V gene, CDR1 is SGHVS and CDR2 is FQNEAQ. V trimming: 5 bases; J trimming: 0 bases; junction bases outside the gene matches: 6. Regarding the study as a whole: Reportedly, only several hundred clones from non-depleted graft cells drove alpha-beta T-cell counts at about two months. T-cell counts and diversity at one year post-transplant came mainly from newly produced T cells. After transplant, high TCRbeta diversity at day 60 in some patients arose from surviving recipient T cells and thymic progenitors.

Unique molecular identifiers were used in preparing the TCRbeta library. TCRdb reanalysed the PCR reads using MiXCR and keeps one entry per CDR3 protein. The data contain 780,000 or so distinct CDR3 sequences, under 20% of them seen just once; the ten biggest clones take up approximately 4.5%. The sequence was collected from a male patient younger than 18 who had a stem cell transplant for acute lymphoblastic leukemia, so the T cells may come from the graft donor. The gene calls are TRBV7-8 and TRBJ2-5; 10 bases agree with TRBD2. The sequencing used PBMCs, mostly from graft donor cells, collected 360 days after TCRalphabeta/CD19-depleted stem cell transplant. The CDR3 nucleotides read TGTGCCAGCAGCCCTCTAGCGGGAGCGGACCAAGAGACCCAGTACTTC. Its protein product is CASSPLAGADQETQYF. Complete variable domain (other parts from reference TRBV7-8 and TRBJ2-5): GAGVSQSPRYKVAKRGQDVALRCDPISGHVSLFWYQQALGQGPEFLTYFQNEAQLDKSGLPSDRFFAERPEGSVSTLKIQRTQQEDSAVYLCASSPLAGADQETQYFGPGTRLLVL.